This T cell receptor (beta chain) is from a study of metastatic and nonmetastatic thyroid tumors. This clone has ten or more counts. Every patient was untreated before thyroid surgery. This CDR3 has 14 amino acids. Deletions cut 4 bases from V and 0 bases from J, with 10 bases between. Germline loops: CDR1 SGHNT, CDR2 YYREEE (reference sequence). TCRdb reanalyzed the PCR reads with MiXCR. This table has tens of thousands of clones, roughly a quarter appearing once. The rearrangement links TRBV5-4 to TRBJ1-2, with D possibly TRBD1 on 6 matching bases. The source material was blood. This clonotype was sampled from a male donor with papillary thyroid cancer or a benign thyroid nodule (not recorded which). Some clones in this sample may be carry-over from other donors' samples. In DNA, the CDR3 is TGTGCCAGCAGCCCCGGGACAACTAACTATGGCTACACCTTC. Protein product: CASSPGTTNYGYTF.